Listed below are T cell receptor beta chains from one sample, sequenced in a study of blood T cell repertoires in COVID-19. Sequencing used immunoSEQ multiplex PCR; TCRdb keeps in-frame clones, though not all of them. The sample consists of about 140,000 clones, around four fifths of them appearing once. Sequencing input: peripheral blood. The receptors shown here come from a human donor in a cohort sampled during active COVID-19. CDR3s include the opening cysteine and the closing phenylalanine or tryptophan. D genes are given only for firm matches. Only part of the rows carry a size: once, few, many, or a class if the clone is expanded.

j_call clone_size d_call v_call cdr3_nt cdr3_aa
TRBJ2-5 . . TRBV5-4 TGTGCCACACGGTCTAGCGCCAGGAGGGAAGAGACCCAGTACTTC CATRSSARREETQYF
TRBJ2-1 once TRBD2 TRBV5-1 TGCGCCAGCAGCTTGGGGACTAGCGGGAATGAGCAGTTCTTC CASSLGTSGNEQFF
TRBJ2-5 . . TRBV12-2 TGTGCAAGTCGCTTGAGGGAGCGGTGGGAGACCCAGTACTTC CASRLRERWETQYF
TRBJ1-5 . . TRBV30 TGTGCCTGGAGGGAGGGGAGCAATCAGCCCCAGCATTTT CAWREGSNQPQHF
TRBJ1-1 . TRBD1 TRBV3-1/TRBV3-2 TGTGCCAGCAGCCAAGCGGACAGGGGTACTGAAGCTTTCTTT CASSQADRGTEAFF
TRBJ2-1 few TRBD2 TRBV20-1 TGCAGTGCTAGTGTGACGGGGGGGTACAATGAGCAGTTCTTC CSASVTGGYNEQFF
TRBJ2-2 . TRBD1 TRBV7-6 TGTGCCAGCAGCTACATCTCGGGGGGACAGGGGGCTGGAACCGGGGAGCTGTTTTTT CASSYISGGQGAGTGELFF
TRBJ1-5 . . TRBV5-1 TGCGCCAGCAGCTTGGGACAGAGCAATCAGCCCCAGCATTTT CASSLGQSNQPQHF
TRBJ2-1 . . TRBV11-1 TGTGCCAGCGGTGGACAGACCTACAATGAGCAGTTCTTC CASGGQTYNEQFF
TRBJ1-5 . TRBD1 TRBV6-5 TGTGCCAGCAGGCCGGGACAGGGGAGTCAGCCCCAGCATTTT CASRPGQGSQPQHF
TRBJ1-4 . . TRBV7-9 TGTGCCAGCACCCCCACAGGGAGAGGCGAAAAACTGTTTTTT CASTPTGRGEKLFF
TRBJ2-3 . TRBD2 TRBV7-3 TGTGCCAGCAGCTATGAGCGGGGTCTAGGCACAGATACGCAGTATTTT CASSYERGLGTDTQYF
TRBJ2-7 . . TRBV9 TGTGCCAGCAGCGTCCCCTCCTTGAGCTCCTACGAGCAGTACTTC CASSVPSLSSYEQYF
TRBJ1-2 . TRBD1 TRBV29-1 TGCAGCGTTAACAGGGGGCATGGCTACACCTTC CSVNRGHGYTF
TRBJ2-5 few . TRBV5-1 TGCGCCAGCAGCTTGGAAGTAAGGGGCGGACAGACCCAGTACTTC CASSLEVRGGQTQYF
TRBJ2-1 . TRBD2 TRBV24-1 TGTGCCACCAGTTTCGGGGGGGTAGAGCAGTTCTTC CATSFGGVEQFF
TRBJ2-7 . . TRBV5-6 TGTGCCAGCAGTCCCCGACTTGGTGGGTTCGACGAGCAGTACTTC CASSPRLGGFDEQYF
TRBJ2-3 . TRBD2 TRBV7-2 TGTGCCAGCAGCTCTCTCGGGGGGGCTGGGGGCACAGATACGCAGTATTTT CASSSLGGAGGTDTQYF
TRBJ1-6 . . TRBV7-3 TGTGCCAGCAGCTTACGGACGACAGGCCGGGGTTCACCCCTCCACTTT CASSLRTTGRGSPLHF
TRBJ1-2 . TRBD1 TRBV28 TGTGCCAGCAGCGGGACAGGGGGGAACTATGGCTACACCTTC CASSGTGGNYGYTF
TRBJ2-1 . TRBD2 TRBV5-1 TGCGCCAGCAGCCCCGATTATAGCGGGACCCCTGCCTACAATGAGCAGTTCTTC CASSPDYSGTPAYNEQFF
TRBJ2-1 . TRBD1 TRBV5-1 TGCGCCAGCAGCCCCGGACAGGGTCCCCACAATGAGCAGTTCTTC CASSPGQGPHNEQFF
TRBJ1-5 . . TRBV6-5 TGTGCCAGCAGTTACACTACAGGGAACGATCAGCCCCAGCATTTT CASSYTTGNDQPQHF
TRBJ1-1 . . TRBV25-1 TGTGCCAGCAGGGCCGCGGTCATGAACACTGAAGCTTTCTTT CASRAAVMNTEAFF
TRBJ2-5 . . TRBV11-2 TGTGCCAGCAGCCCCGGGACTTTCCTAGATCCCCAGTACTTC CASSPGTFLDPQYF
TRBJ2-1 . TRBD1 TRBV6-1 TGTGCCAGCAGTGAAGCGCGAGGGGACAGGCATCTCTTC CASSEARGDRHLF
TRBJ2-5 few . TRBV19 TGTGCCAGTCCCACTCCGGGCCGGCAGGAGGAAGAGACCCAGTACTTC CASPTPGRQEEETQYF
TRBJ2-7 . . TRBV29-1 TGCAGCGTTGAAAGTCAGTGGCAGGGAAGCCCTTACGAGCAGTACTTC CSVESQWQGSPYEQYF
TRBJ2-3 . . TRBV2 TGTGCCAGCGGGAGAACAGATACGCAGTATTTT CASGRTDTQYF
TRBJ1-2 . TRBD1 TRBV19 TGTGCCAGTAGTAGTACAGGGGGTTCTTATGGCTACACCTTC CASSSTGGSYGYTF
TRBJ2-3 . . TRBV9 TGTGCCAGCAGCGTAGGAGACGGGAGAGGTGGCACAGATACGCAGTATTTT CASSVGDGRGGTDTQYF
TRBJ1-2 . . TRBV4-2 TGTGCCAGCAGCCAAGATCAGCTCTGGGCCAACTATGGCTACACCTTC CASSQDQLWANYGYTF
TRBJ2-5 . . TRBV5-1 TGCGCCAGCAGCTTGGTCGGCGGTAACTCAGAAGAGACCCAGTACTTC CASSLVGGNSEETQYF
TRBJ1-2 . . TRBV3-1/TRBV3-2 TGTGCCAGCAGCAGTCGACAGAGCGGCTACACCTTC CASSSRQSGYTF
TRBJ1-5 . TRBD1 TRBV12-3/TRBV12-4 TGTGCCAGCAGTTCCAGGGGGCATCAGCCCCAGCATTTT CASSSRGHQPQHF
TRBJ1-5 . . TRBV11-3 TGTGCCAGCAGCTTGAGACAGGCTAGCAATCAGCCCCAGCATTTT CASSLRQASNQPQHF
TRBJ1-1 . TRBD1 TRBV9 TGTGCCAGCAGCGAATACAGGGGGGCCGTGAATCGTGAAGCTTTCTTT CASSEYRGAVNREAFF
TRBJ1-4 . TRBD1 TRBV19 TGTGCCAGCCTGAGGACAGGGAGGAGTAATGAAAAACTGTTTTTT CASLRTGRSNEKLFF
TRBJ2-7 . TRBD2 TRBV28 TGTGCCACCAAAAGACTAGCGGGAGCGGGCGAGCAGTACTTC CATKRLAGAGEQYF
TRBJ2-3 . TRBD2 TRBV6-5 TGTGCCAGCAGGGATAGCGGGAGGGTTTCAGATACGCAGTATTTT CASRDSGRVSDTQYF
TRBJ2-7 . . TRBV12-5 TGTGCTAGTGGACGGACAATCAGCTACGAGCAGTACTTC CASGRTISYEQYF
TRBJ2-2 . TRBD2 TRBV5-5 TGTGCCAGCAGTTATGATAGCGGGAGGCCAGGGGAGCTGTTTTTT CASSYDSGRPGELFF
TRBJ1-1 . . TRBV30 TGTGCCTTTCCCACACAGCCGCTTGATGAGTTTTTT CAFPTQPLDEFF